This TCR beta chain was found in a study of response to subunit inactivated influenza vaccine. With regard to this clonotype: No antigen is known for it.

The CDR3 covers 12 residues. The germline gives CDR1 SGDLS, CDR2 YYNGEE. V was shortened by 1 base and J by 7 bases, with 6 bases between the two germline ends. MiXCR, run by TCRdb on the RT-PCR reads, gives a single entry per CDR3 protein. The sample consists of 160,000 or so distinct CDR3 sequences, roughly a tenth of them appearing once. The study, taken as a whole, reports: The authors suggested that few new T cells are recruited per seasonal influenza vaccination.

This receptor was identified in a man aged 45-65 years who received an inactivated influenza vaccine. The sample in question was non-naive T cells sorted from PBMCs, obtained 40 to 50 days after vaccination. The V and J genes are TRBV9 and TRBJ2-1, with a tentative D call TRBD1 (5 bases). The CDR3 reads CASSVQGNEQFF. The CDR3 DNA reads TGTGCCAGCAGCGTACAGGGAAATGAGCAGTTCTTC.